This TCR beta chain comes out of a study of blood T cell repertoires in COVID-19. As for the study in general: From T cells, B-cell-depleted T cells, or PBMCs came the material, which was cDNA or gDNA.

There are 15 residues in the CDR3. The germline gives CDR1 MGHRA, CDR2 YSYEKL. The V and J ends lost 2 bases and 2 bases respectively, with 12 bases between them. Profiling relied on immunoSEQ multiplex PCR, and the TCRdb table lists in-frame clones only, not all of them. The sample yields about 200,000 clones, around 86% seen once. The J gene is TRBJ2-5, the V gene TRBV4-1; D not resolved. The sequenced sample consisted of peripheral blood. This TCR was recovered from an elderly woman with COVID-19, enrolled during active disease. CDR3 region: CASSQSLARQETQYF. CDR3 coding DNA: TGCGCCAGCAGCCAAAGTTTGGCTAGGCAAGAGACCCAGTACTTC.